This is a list of T cell receptor beta chains from one sample in a study of T-cell reconstitution after alpha-beta-depleted transplantation in children. TCRdb processed the PCR reads anew with MiXCR; each CDR3 protein has one entry. This table has more than 550,000 distinct CDR3 sequences, 10% to 13% appearing once. Sequenced material: PBMCs from the stem cell graft donor, taken from the stem cell graft. Receptors were obtained from a human donor who donated a stem cell graft to a child with acute myeloid leukemia. CDR3s include the opening cysteine and the closing phenylalanine or tryptophan. The D gene is left open where the match is weak. Some rows have no size entry. The others give once, few or many, or a class for an expanded clone.

J gene: TRBJ2-7
V gene: TRBV20-1
D gene: TRBD1
clone size: .
CDR3 DNA: TGCAGTGCTAGATTTGGACAGGGGGCCTACGAGCAGTACTTC
CDR3 protein: CSARFGQGAYEQYF

J gene: TRBJ1-1
V gene: TRBV20-1
D gene: .
clone size: few
CDR3 DNA: TGCAGTGCTAGGAGAGGGTCTGGGGGGGACACTGAAGCTTTCTTT
CDR3 protein: CSARRGSGGDTEAFF

J gene: TRBJ1-5
V gene: TRBV28
D gene: .
clone size: many
CDR3 DNA: TGTGCCAGCAGTTTAGGGTTAAGCAATCAGCCCCAGCATTTT
CDR3 protein: CASSLGLSNQPQHF

J gene: TRBJ2-2
V gene: TRBV5-6
D gene: .
clone size: once
CDR3 DNA: TGTGCCATGGGCCCCGGGGGACCGGGAGTTTCCGGGGAGCTGTTTTTT
CDR3 protein: CAMGPGGPGVSGELFF

J gene: TRBJ2-5
V gene: TRBV29-1
D gene: .
clone size: many
CDR3 DNA: TGCAGCGTTGAAGCCGGGGCCGGTTTAGAGACCCAGTACTTC
CDR3 protein: CSVEAGAGLETQYF

J gene: TRBJ2-1
V gene: TRBV20-1
D gene: TRBD2
clone size: .
CDR3 DNA: TGCAGTGCTCGCCCGGGACTAGCGGGAGGGAGGTCCTACAATGAGCAGTTCTTC
CDR3 protein: CSARPGLAGGRSYNEQFF

J gene: TRBJ1-2
V gene: TRBV15
D gene: TRBD1
clone size: few
CDR3 DNA: TGTGCCACCAGCAGAGCTATCGGACAGGGGGCTATAGACTATGGCTACACCTTC
CDR3 protein: CATSRAIGQGAIDYGYTF

J gene: TRBJ2-3
V gene: TRBV20-1
D gene: .
clone size: .
CDR3 DNA: TGCAGTGCTAGAGGTGGTAACGGGACAGATACGCAGTATTTT
CDR3 protein: CSARGGNGTDTQYF

J gene: TRBJ1-2
V gene: TRBV5-1
D gene: TRBD1
clone size: many
CDR3 DNA: TGCGCCAGCAGCCCAACCCCCGACAGGGCCCGCTATGGCTACACCTTC
CDR3 protein: CASSPTPDRARYGYTF

J gene: TRBJ2-1
V gene: TRBV5-1
D gene: TRBD2
clone size: many
CDR3 DNA: TGCGCCAGCAGCTTGGACCCAGCGGGAGGGGCCAATGAGCAGTTCTTC
CDR3 protein: CASSLDPAGGANEQFF

J gene: TRBJ1-3
V gene: TRBV12-3/TRBV12-4
D gene: .
clone size: .
CDR3 DNA: TGTGCCAGCAGGTTAGCGTCCTCTGGAAACACCATATATTTT
CDR3 protein: CASRLASSGNTIYF

J gene: TRBJ2-7
V gene: TRBV27
D gene: .
clone size: few
CDR3 DNA: TGTGCCAGCCCCTATTGGCTGGGGAGCTCCTACGAGCAGTACTTC
CDR3 protein: CASPYWLGSSYEQYF

J gene: TRBJ2-3
V gene: TRBV12-3/TRBV12-4
D gene: TRBD1
clone size: many
CDR3 DNA: TGTGCCAGCAGTCCAGACAGGGACCTTAGCACAGATACGCAGTATTTT
CDR3 protein: CASSPDRDLSTDTQYF

J gene: TRBJ2-1
V gene: TRBV7-9
D gene: TRBD2
clone size: .
CDR3 DNA: TGTGCCAGCAGCGAAAGACTAGCGGGAGGCCGCGATGAGCAGTTCTTC
CDR3 protein: CASSERLAGGRDEQFF

J gene: TRBJ1-5
V gene: TRBV6-1
D gene: .
clone size: .
CDR3 DNA: TGTGCCAGCAGTCGTTCAGGGCACCAGCCCCAGCATTTT
CDR3 protein: CASSRSGHQPQHF

J gene: TRBJ2-3
V gene: TRBV29-1
D gene: .
clone size: few
CDR3 DNA: TGCAGCGTTGAACGGGGGGCCGGGGGAGATACGCAGTATTTT
CDR3 protein: CSVERGAGGDTQYF

J gene: TRBJ2-7
V gene: TRBV7-3
D gene: .
clone size: .
CDR3 DNA: TGTGCCAGCAGCTCAGACGCTAGTGCTTACTACGAGCAGTACTTC
CDR3 protein: CASSSDASAYYEQYF

J gene: TRBJ2-3
V gene: TRBV29-1
D gene: .
clone size: many
CDR3 DNA: TGCAGCGTTGGACGATTGGATACGCAGTATTTT
CDR3 protein: CSVGRLDTQYF

J gene: TRBJ2-3
V gene: TRBV19
D gene: .
clone size: .
CDR3 DNA: TGTGCCAGTCGAGGATTGCGGGGAGGACCGAGCACAGATACGCAGTATTTT
CDR3 protein: CASRGLRGGPSTDTQYF

J gene: TRBJ2-7
V gene: TRBV2
D gene: .
clone size: .
CDR3 DNA: TGTGCCAGCACAGGGGACTCCTACGAGCAGTACTTC
CDR3 protein: CASTGDSYEQYF

J gene: TRBJ2-1
V gene: TRBV20-1
D gene: TRBD2
clone size: many
CDR3 DNA: TGCAGTGCTAGACCCGGGAGCGGGAAAGTCTCCTACAATGAGCAGTTCTTC
CDR3 protein: CSARPGSGKVSYNEQFF

J gene: TRBJ1-1
V gene: TRBV20-1
D gene: .
clone size: few
CDR3 DNA: TGCAGTGCTAGAGACTTGGAGGGGATCCCTGAAGCTTTCTTT
CDR3 protein: CSARDLEGIPEAFF

J gene: TRBJ2-3
V gene: TRBV6-4
D gene: .
clone size: many
CDR3 DNA: TGTGCCAGCCGTCAAGGAGGGGACACAGATACGCAGTATTTT
CDR3 protein: CASRQGGDTDTQYF

J gene: TRBJ1-1
V gene: TRBV9
D gene: .
clone size: many
CDR3 DNA: TGTGCCACTGGACGCAAGGCCGGCACTGAAGCTTTCTTT
CDR3 protein: CATGRKAGTEAFF

J gene: TRBJ2-7
V gene: TRBV11-2
D gene: TRBD2
clone size: many
CDR3 DNA: TGTGCCAGCAGCTTAGTGACCGTCGCGGGAGGGTCCCCCTACGAGCAGTACTTC
CDR3 protein: CASSLVTVAGGSPYEQYF

J gene: TRBJ2-3
V gene: TRBV2
D gene: .
clone size: many
CDR3 DNA: TGTGCCAGCAGTGAAGGGGGGCTAGGCACAGATACGCAGTATTTT
CDR3 protein: CASSEGGLGTDTQYF

J gene: TRBJ2-7
V gene: TRBV6-2/TRBV6-3
D gene: .
clone size: .
CDR3 DNA: TGTGCCAGCAGTGACAGAACGGCTTTCTACGAGCAGTACTTC
CDR3 protein: CASSDRTAFYEQYF

J gene: TRBJ2-5
V gene: TRBV3-1
D gene: .
clone size: many
CDR3 DNA: TGTGCCAGCAGCTCCCGGGACTCCTTCGTGGAGACCCAGTACTTC
CDR3 protein: CASSSRDSFVETQYF

J gene: TRBJ2-7
V gene: TRBV7-2
D gene: .
clone size: many
CDR3 DNA: TGTGCCAGCAGCAAGACTAGTAATGGGTACGAGCAGTACTTC
CDR3 protein: CASSKTSNGYEQYF

J gene: TRBJ1-2
V gene: TRBV7-8
D gene: .
clone size: .
CDR3 DNA: TGTGCCAGCAGCGTCGAAGGAGGATATGGCTACACCTTC
CDR3 protein: CASSVEGGYGYTF

J gene: TRBJ2-7
V gene: TRBV7-2
D gene: .
clone size: many
CDR3 DNA: TGTGCCAGCAGCGCGCTAGGGGCCACTACGGTATACGAGCAGTACTTC
CDR3 protein: CASSALGATTVYEQYF

J gene: TRBJ2-1
V gene: TRBV6-5
D gene: TRBD1
clone size: many
CDR3 DNA: TGTGCCAGCAGCCAATTATCGGGCTTGGCAGGGGGTGGCAATGAGCAGTTCTTC
CDR3 protein: CASSQLSGLAGGGNEQFF

J gene: TRBJ2-7
V gene: TRBV28
D gene: TRBD2
clone size: few
CDR3 DNA: TGTGCCAGCAGTTCAATACTAGCGGGACGAGTGGAGCAGTACTTC
CDR3 protein: CASSSILAGRVEQYF

J gene: TRBJ2-3
V gene: TRBV15
D gene: .
clone size: .
CDR3 DNA: TGTGCCACCAGCAGAGATCCCAGGGTCCGCACAGATACGCAGTATTTT
CDR3 protein: CATSRDPRVRTDTQYF

J gene: TRBJ2-2
V gene: TRBV9
D gene: .
clone size: .
CDR3 DNA: TGTGCCAGCAGCGTAGAAACACTGCCCCTTAATGCGGCGGAGCTGTTTTTT
CDR3 protein: CASSVETLPLNAAELFF

J gene: TRBJ2-1
V gene: TRBV20-1
D gene: .
clone size: few
CDR3 DNA: TGCAGTGCTAGAGATGCTGAAAGCTCCTACAATGAGCAGTTCTTC
CDR3 protein: CSARDAESSYNEQFF

J gene: TRBJ2-7
V gene: TRBV5-1
D gene: .
clone size: few
CDR3 DNA: TGCGCCAGCAGCTTGGATGTGGGGATGGTGCAGTACTTC
CDR3 protein: CASSLDVGMVQYF

J gene: TRBJ2-1
V gene: TRBV21-1
D gene: .
clone size: .
CDR3 DNA: TGTGCCAGCACCATAAAAGGGGGTGAGGTAGTTCGGTACAATGAGCAGTTCTTC
CDR3 protein: CASTIKGGEVVRYNEQFF

J gene: TRBJ2-5
V gene: TRBV29-1
D gene: .
clone size: many
CDR3 DNA: TGCAGCGTTGGGTTAGAACAGGGAGAGACCCAGTACTTC
CDR3 protein: CSVGLEQGETQYF

J gene: TRBJ2-3
V gene: TRBV12-3/TRBV12-4
D gene: .
clone size: many
CDR3 DNA: TGTGCCAGCAGTTTATACGGTCCTGGTACAGATACGCAGTATTTT
CDR3 protein: CASSLYGPGTDTQYF

J gene: TRBJ2-3
V gene: TRBV12-3/TRBV12-4
D gene: TRBD1
clone size: .
CDR3 DNA: TGTGCCAGCAGTTTAGCGACAACAGGGGGAATACCAGATACGCAGTATTTT
CDR3 protein: CASSLATTGGIPDTQYF

J gene: TRBJ2-6
V gene: TRBV2
D gene: TRBD1
clone size: .
CDR3 DNA: TGTGCCAGCAGTATAAGGACAGGCTATAACTCTGGGGCCAACGTCCTGACTTTC
CDR3 protein: CASSIRTGYNSGANVLTF

J gene: TRBJ2-7
V gene: TRBV11-1
D gene: TRBD2
clone size: many
CDR3 DNA: TGTGCCAGCAGCCTACGCGGGACTAGCGGAACCCCGACCCACGAGCAGTACTTC
CDR3 protein: CASSLRGTSGTPTHEQYF

J gene: TRBJ1-6
V gene: TRBV20-1
D gene: .
clone size: few
CDR3 DNA: TGCAGTGCTAGGTTGGACAGCTCCAATTCACCCCTCCACTTT
CDR3 protein: CSARLDSSNSPLHF

J gene: TRBJ2-7
V gene: TRBV12-3/TRBV12-4
D gene: .
clone size: few
CDR3 DNA: TGTGCCAGCAGTTTCTCTCCGGAGGGCTCCTACGAGCAGTACTTC
CDR3 protein: CASSFSPEGSYEQYF

J gene: TRBJ2-3
V gene: TRBV4-3
D gene: .
clone size: few
CDR3 DNA: TGCGCCAGCAGCCAAGATGACTACCGAAAGGGCGCAGATACGCAGTATTTT
CDR3 protein: CASSQDDYRKGADTQYF

J gene: TRBJ2-1
V gene: TRBV9
D gene: TRBD2
clone size: many
CDR3 DNA: TGTGCCAGCAGCGTAGATAAAGCGGGAGAGTGGTTCTTC
CDR3 protein: CASSVDKAGEWFF

J gene: TRBJ2-5
V gene: TRBV12-3/TRBV12-4
D gene: TRBD1
clone size: .
CDR3 DNA: TGTGCCAGCAGCCAATGGGGACAGGGCGGGGAGACCCAGTACTTC
CDR3 protein: CASSQWGQGGETQYF